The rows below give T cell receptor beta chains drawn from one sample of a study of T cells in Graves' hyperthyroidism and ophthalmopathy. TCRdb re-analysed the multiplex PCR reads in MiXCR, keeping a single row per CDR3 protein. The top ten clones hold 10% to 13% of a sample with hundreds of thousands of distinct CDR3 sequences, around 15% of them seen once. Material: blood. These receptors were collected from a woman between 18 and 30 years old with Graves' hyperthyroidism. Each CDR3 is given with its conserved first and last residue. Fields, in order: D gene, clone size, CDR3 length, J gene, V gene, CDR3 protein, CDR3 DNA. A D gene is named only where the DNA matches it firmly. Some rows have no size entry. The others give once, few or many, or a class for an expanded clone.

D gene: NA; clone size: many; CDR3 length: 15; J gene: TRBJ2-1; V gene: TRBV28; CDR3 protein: CASSFLLSSYNEQFF; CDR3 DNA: TGTGCCAGCAGTTTTTTGCTAAGCTCCTACAATGAGCAGTTCTTC
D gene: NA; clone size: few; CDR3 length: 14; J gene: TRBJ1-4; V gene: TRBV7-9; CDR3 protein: CASSLVRGNEKLFF; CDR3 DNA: TGTGCCAGCAGCTTAGTAAGGGGTAATGAAAAACTGTTTTTT
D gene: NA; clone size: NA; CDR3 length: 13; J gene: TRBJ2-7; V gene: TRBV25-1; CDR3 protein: CASKGGATYEQYF; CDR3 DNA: TGTGCCAGCAAGGGGGGGGCAACCTACGAGCAGTACTTC
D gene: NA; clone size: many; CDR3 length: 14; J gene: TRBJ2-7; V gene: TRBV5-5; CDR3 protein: CASSLTWGDYEQYF; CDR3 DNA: TGTGCCAGCAGCTTGACGTGGGGGGACTACGAGCAGTACTTC
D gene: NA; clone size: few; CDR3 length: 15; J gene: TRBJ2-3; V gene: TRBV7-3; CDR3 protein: CASSLTDASTDTQYF; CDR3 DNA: TGTGCCAGCAGCTTAACGGATGCTAGCACAGATACGCAGTATTTT
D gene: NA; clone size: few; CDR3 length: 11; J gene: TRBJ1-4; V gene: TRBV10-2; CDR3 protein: CASSASEKLFF; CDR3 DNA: TGCGCCAGTAGCGCCAGTGAAAAACTGTTTTTT
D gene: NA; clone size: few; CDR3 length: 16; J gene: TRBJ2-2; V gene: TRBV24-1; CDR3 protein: CATSDGRFANTGELFF; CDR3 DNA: TGTGCCACCAGTGATGGACGGTTCGCGAACACCGGGGAGCTGTTTTTT
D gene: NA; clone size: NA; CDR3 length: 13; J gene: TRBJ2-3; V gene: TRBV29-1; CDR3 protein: CSVAPVKTDTQYF; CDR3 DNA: TGCAGCGTAGCCCCGGTCAAAACAGATACGCAGTATTTT
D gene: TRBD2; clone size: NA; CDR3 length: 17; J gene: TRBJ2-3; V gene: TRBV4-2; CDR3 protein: CASSQDRKRGTLDTQYF; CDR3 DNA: TGTGCCAGCAGCCAAGATCGGAAGCGGGGGACGCTCGATACGCAGTATTTT
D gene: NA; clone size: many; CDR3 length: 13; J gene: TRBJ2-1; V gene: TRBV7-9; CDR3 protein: CAYRQVSRVEQFF; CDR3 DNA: TGTGCCTACCGGCAGGTATCGCGTGTTGAGCAGTTCTTC
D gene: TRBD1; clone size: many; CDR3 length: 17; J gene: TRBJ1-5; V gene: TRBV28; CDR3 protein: CASSFFPDRGRDQPQHF; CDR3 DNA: TGTGCCAGCAGTTTCTTTCCGGACAGGGGGAGGGATCAGCCCCAGCATTTT
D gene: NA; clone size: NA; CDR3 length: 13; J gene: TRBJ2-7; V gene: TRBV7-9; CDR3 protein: CASSLGGGVEQYF; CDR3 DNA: TGTGCCAGCAGCTTAGGGGGTGGAGTCGAGCAGTACTTC
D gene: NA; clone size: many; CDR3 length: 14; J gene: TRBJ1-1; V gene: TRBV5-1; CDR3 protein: CASSLTSQNTEAFF; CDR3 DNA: TGCGCCAGCAGCTTAACGTCCCAGAACACTGAAGCTTTCTTT
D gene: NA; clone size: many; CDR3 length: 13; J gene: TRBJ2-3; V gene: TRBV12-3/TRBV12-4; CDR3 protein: CASSFGHTDTQYF; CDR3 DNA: TGTGCCAGCAGTTTCGGCCACACAGATACGCAGTATTTT
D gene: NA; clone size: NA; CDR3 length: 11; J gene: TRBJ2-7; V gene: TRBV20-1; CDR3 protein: CSAFGGYEQYF; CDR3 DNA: TGCAGTGCCTTTGGGGGCTACGAGCAGTACTTC
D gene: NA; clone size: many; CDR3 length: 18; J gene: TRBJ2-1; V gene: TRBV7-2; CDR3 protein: CASSEYHSLAFSYNEQFF; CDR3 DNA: TGTGCCAGCAGCGAATACCACTCGTTAGCGTTTTCCTACAATGAGCAGTTCTTC
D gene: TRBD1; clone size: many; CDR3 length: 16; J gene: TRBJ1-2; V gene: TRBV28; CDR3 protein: CASSPYRGRGVYGYTF; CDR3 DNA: TGTGCCAGCAGTCCCTACAGGGGGCGTGGAGTCTATGGCTACACCTTC
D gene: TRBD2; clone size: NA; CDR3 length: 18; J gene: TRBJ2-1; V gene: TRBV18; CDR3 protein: CASSPPGLAGGGLNEQFF; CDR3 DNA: TGTGCCAGCTCACCCCCGGGACTAGCGGGAGGAGGGCTCAATGAGCAGTTCTTC
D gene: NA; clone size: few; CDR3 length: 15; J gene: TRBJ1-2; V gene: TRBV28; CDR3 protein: CASTVRLDRNYGYTF; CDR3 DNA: TGTGCCAGCACCGTTCGGTTGGACCGGAACTATGGCTACACCTTC
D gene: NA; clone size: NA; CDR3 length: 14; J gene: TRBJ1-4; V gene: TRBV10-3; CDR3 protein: CAISDQGGREKLFF; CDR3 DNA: TGTGCCATCAGTGATCAGGGCGGAAGGGAAAAACTGTTTTTT
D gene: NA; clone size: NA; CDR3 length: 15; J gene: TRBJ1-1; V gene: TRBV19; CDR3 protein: CASSIYHSPERGAFF; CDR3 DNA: TGTGCCAGTAGTATTTATCACAGTCCCGAACGGGGAGCTTTCTTT
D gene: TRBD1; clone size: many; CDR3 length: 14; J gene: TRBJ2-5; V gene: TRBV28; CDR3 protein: CASRLRGIKETQYF; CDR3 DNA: TGTGCCAGCAGGCTCAGGGGGATTAAAGAGACCCAGTACTTC
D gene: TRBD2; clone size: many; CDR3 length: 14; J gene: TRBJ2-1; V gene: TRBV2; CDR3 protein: CASGEREVHNEQFF; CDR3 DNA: TGTGCCAGCGGGGAGCGGGAGGTACACAATGAGCAGTTCTTC
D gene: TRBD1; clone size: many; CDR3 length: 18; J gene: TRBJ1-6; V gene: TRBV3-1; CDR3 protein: CASSQAGKSGQRNSPLHF; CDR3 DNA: TGTGCCAGCAGCCAAGCCGGGAAATCGGGACAGCGCAATTCACCCCTCCACTTT
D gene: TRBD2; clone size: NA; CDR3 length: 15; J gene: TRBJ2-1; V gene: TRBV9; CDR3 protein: CASSHTSGRYNEQFF; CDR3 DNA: TGTGCCAGCAGCCACACTAGCGGGCGCTACAATGAGCAGTTCTTC
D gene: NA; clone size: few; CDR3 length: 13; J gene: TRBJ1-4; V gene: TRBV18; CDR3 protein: CASSPITTEKLFF; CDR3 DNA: TGTGCCAGCTCACCTATTACAACTGAAAAACTGTTTTTT
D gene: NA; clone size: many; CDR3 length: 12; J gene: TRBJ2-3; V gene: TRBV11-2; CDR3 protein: CASSLSGNTQYF; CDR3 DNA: TGTGCCAGCAGCTTATCAGGGAACACGCAGTATTTT
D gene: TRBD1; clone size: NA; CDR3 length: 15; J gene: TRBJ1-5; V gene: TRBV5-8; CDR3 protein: CASSPRYRGNQPQHF; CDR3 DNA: TGTGCCAGCAGCCCGAGGTACAGGGGAAATCAGCCCCAGCATTTT
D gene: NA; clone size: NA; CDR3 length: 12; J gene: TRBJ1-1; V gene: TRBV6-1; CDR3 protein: CASSEHQGEAFF; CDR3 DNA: TGTGCCAGCAGTGAACACCAGGGTGAAGCTTTCTTT
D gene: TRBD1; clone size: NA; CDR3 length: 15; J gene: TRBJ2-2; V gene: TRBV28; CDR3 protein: CASSLRTGGHGELFF; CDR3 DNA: TGTGCCAGCAGTCTACGGACAGGGGGCCACGGGGAGCTGTTTTTT
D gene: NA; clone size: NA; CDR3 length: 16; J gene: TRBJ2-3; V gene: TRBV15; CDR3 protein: CATSRAGQWESDTQYF; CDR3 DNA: TGTGCCACCAGCAGGGCGGGACAGTGGGAGTCAGATACGCAGTATTTT
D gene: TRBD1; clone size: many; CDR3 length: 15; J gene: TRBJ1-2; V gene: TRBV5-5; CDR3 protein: CASSEPGQGDYGYTF; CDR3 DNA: TGTGCCAGCAGCGAACCGGGACAGGGTGACTATGGCTACACCTTC
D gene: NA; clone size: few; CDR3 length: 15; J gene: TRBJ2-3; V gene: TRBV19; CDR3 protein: CASSIIAGGLDTQYF; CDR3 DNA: TGTGCCAGTAGTATTATCGCCGGCGGCTTAGATACGCAGTATTTT
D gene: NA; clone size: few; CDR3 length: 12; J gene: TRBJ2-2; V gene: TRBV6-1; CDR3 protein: CAGLRGAGELFF; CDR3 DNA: TGTGCCGGGTTAAGGGGGGCCGGGGAGCTGTTTTTT
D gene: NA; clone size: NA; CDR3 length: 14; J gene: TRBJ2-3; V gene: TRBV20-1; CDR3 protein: CSAPPKTPMDTQYF; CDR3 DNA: TGCAGTGCTCCGCCAAAGACCCCGATGGATACGCAGTATTTT
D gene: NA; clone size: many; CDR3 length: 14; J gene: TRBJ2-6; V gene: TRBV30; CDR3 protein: CAWSGLAGANVLTF; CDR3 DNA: TGTGCCTGGAGTGGGTTAGCTGGGGCCAACGTCCTGACTTTC
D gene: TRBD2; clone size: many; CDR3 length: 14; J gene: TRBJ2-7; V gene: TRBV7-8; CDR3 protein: CASSWGLAGVEQYF; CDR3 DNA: TGTGCCAGCAGCTGGGGACTAGCGGGAGTAGAGCAGTACTTC
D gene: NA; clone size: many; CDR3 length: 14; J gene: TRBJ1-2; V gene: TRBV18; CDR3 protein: CASSPSMVDDGYTF; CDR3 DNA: TGTGCCAGCTCACCCTCGATGGTTGATGATGGCTACACCTTC
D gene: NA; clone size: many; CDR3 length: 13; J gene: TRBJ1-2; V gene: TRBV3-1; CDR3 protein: CASSQAGRYGYTF; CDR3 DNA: TGTGCCAGCAGCCAAGCAGGCCGCTATGGCTACACCTTC
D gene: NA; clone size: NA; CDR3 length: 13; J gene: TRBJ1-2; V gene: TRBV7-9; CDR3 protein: CASSLNEDDGYTF; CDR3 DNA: TGTGCCAGCAGCCTCAATGAGGACGACGGCTACACCTTC
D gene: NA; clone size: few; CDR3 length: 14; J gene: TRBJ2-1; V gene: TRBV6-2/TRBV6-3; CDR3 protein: CASSYLSLYNEQFF; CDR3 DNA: TGTGCCAGCAGTTACTTATCACTTTACAATGAGCAGTTCTTC
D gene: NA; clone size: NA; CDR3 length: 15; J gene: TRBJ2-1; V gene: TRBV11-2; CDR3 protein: CASSFGGISYNEQFF; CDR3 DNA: TGTGCCAGCAGCTTCGGAGGGATCTCCTACAATGAGCAGTTCTTC
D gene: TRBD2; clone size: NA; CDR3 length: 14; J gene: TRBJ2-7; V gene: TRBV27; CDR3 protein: CASSRDPGLAMQYF; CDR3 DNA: TGTGCCAGCAGTCGTGACCCGGGACTAGCAATGCAGTACTTC
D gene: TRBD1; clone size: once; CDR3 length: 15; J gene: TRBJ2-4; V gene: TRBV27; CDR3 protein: CASKNLGTGVNIQYF; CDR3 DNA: TGTGCCAGCAAGAACCTGGGGACAGGGGTTAACATTCAGTACTTC
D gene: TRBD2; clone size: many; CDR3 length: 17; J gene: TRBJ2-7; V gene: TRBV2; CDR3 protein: CASSRGTSGYSAYEQYF; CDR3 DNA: TGTGCCAGCAGTCGCGGGACTAGCGGTTACTCGGCCTACGAGCAGTACTTC
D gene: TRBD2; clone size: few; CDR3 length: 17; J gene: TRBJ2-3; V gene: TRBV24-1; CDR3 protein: CATSVFETSGSTDTQYF; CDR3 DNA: TGTGCCACCAGTGTGTTTGAGACTAGCGGGAGCACAGATACGCAGTATTTT
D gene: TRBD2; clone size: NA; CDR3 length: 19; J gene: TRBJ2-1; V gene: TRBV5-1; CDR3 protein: CASMPAGGPSAVRGNEQFF; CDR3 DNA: TGCGCCAGCATGCCAGCGGGAGGGCCGAGTGCAGTTCGGGGCAATGAGCAGTTCTTC
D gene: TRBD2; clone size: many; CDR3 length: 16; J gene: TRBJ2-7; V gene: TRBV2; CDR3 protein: CASSKGLAGGVGEQYF; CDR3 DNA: TGTGCCAGCAGTAAGGGACTAGCGGGAGGGGTGGGCGAGCAGTACTTC
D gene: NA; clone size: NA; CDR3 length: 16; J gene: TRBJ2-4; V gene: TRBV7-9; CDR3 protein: CASSATGTPLAGVQYF; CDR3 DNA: TGTGCCAGCAGCGCGACCGGGACTCCCCTCGCGGGCGTTCAGTACTTC
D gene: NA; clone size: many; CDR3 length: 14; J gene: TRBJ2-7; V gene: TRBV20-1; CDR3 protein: CSARERGLSYEQYF; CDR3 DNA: TGCAGTGCTAGAGAACGGGGCCTCTCCTACGAGCAGTACTTC
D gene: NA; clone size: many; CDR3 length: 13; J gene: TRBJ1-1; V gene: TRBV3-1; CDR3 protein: CASSQEGVTEAFF; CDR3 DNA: TGTGCCAGCAGCCAAGAAGGGGTCACTGAAGCTTTCTTT
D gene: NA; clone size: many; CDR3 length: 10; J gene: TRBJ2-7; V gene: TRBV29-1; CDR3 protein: CSVEDREQYF; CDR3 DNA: TGCAGCGTTGAAGACCGGGAGCAGTACTTC
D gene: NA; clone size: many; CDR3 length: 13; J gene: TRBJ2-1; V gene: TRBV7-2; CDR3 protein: CASSPRMRNEQFF; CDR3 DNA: TGTGCCAGCAGCCCGAGAATGCGGAATGAGCAGTTCTTC
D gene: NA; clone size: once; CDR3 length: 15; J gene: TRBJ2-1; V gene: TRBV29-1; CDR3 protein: CSVDYTGATYNEQFF; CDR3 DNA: TGCAGCGTTGATTATACGGGAGCTACCTACAATGAGCAGTTCTTC
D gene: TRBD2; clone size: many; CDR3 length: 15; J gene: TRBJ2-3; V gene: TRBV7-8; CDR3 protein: CASSIGLAGGDTQYF; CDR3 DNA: TGTGCCAGCAGCATAGGACTAGCGGGGGGGGATACGCAGTATTTT
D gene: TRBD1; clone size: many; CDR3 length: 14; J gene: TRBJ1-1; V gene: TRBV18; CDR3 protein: CASSPPGTESEAFF; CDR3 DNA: TGTGCCAGCTCACCACCCGGGACAGAAAGTGAAGCTTTCTTT
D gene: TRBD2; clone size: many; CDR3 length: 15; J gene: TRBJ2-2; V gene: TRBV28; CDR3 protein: CATLVAGANTGELFF; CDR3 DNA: TGTGCCACCCTTGTCGCGGGGGCGAACACCGGGGAGCTGTTTTTT